This T cell receptor (beta chain) was identified in a study of shared clonotypes between healthy human individuals. The naive CD8 subset, CD45RO-negative cells positively selected for CCR7, excluded terminally differentiated effector memory CD45RA+ cells. Findings and limits, study-wide: Specimens sampled were limited to blood, with tissue repertoires likely differing. Expectations were that clonotype sharing among donors would be affected by sequencing depth.

The CDR3 sequence is 15 residues long. The V and J ends lost 8 bases and 1 base, in that order; junction bases with no gene match: 7. Germline values: CDR1 SNHLY, CDR2 FYNNEI. On this clone: What it recognizes is unknown.

Each cell subset's genomic DNA was divided evenly among several immunoSEQ plates. Sequencing used immunoSEQ multiplex PCR; TCRdb keeps in-frame clones, though not all of them. Of about 2 million clones in the sample, approximately 94% are singletons; the top ten hold less than 1.5%. V usage is TRBV2 and J usage is TRBJ2-3; 9 bases agree with TRBD1. The sequenced sample was naive CD8+ T cells sorted from blood. This TCR was sampled from a man between 18 and 29 years old in good health. The CDR3 protein is CASGQQGARTDTQYF. CDR3 DNA sequence: TGTGCCAGCGGCCAACAGGGGGCCCGCACAGATACGCAGTATTTT. The full variable domain, completed using reference TRBV2 and TRBJ2-3, is EPEVTQTPSHQVTQMGQEVILRCVPISNHLYFYWYRQILGQKVEFLVSFYNNEISEKSEIFDDQFSVERPDGSNFTLKIRSTKLEDSAMYFCASGQQGARTDTQYFGPGTRLTVL.